This paragraph covers one T cell receptor (beta chain) sequence. Its antigen is unknown. The data derive from a study of vaccination and CD4 T cells after COVID-19. Study-level background: Post-COVID draws followed diagnosis by a median around 92 days (range 35 to 161). Overlapping peptides covering the spike proteins of SARS-CoV-2, HCoV-NL63, HCoV-OC43 and HCoV-229E were added to stimulate cells.

The treatment is: roughly 10-day PBMC culture with coronavirus spike peptide pools or control peptides (ViraFEST assay). TCR sequencing followed the expansion of antigen-specific T cells with peptide pools in ViraFEST. PBMCs, plated at around 1.9 million per well, were grown in the presence of about 9.5 IU/ml IL-2 and 8.5 to 10 ug/ml peptide pools. Oncomine TCR Beta short-read sequencing was applied to DNA from cultured CD4+ T cells. TCRdb ran MiXCR on the PCR reads and lists one entry per CDR3 protein. The table includes roughly 20,000 distinct CDR3 sequences, around a third detected once. Germline CDR1 DFQATT, CDR2 SNEGSKA (reference sequence). CDR3 size: 15 residues. Trimming stripped 5 bases from V and 0 bases from J, with 15 bases between.

The origin of this receptor is a human donor with COVID-19. V usage is TRBV20-1 and J usage is TRBJ2-3; D possibly matches TRBD1 or TRBD2 (6 bases each). Sequenced input: cultured CD4+ T cells from blood. This CDR3 reads CSARRGQTSTDTQYF. CDR3 DNA sequence: TGCAGTGCTCGCCGGGGGCAGACTAGCACAGATACGCAGTATTTT.